This T cell receptor (beta chain) was profiled in a study of blood T cell repertoires in COVID-19. Study background: PBMCs, B-cell-depleted T cells, or T cells provided the cDNA or gDNA that made up the material.

Some clones are missing from TCRdb's copy, which holds only in-frame ones; the method was immunoSEQ multiplex PCR. Of roughly 200,000 clones listed, around 83% are singletons. This CDR3 has 13 amino acids. Deletions cut 3 bases from V and 4 bases from J, with 10 bases between. Germline CDR1 is SGDLS and CDR2 is YYNGEE. The clonotype comes from an older woman with acute or convalescent COVID-19. The rearrangement links TRBV9 to TRBJ1-1, with D possibly being TRBD1 (6 bases). The sample comprised peripheral blood. This CDR3 is CASSATGSTEAFF. CDR3 sequence (DNA): TGTGCCAGCAGCGCAACAGGGAGCACTGAAGCTTTCTTT.